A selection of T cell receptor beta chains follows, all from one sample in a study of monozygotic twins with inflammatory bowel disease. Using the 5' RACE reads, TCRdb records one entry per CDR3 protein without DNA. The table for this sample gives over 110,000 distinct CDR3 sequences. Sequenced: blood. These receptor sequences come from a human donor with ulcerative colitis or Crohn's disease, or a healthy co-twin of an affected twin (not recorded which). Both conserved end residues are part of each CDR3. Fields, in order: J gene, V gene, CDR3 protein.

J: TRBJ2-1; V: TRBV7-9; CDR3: CASSLALGAGSYNEQFF
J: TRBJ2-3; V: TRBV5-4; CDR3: CASSLSGRVADTQYF
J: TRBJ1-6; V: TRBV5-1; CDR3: CASSLFFPSPLHF
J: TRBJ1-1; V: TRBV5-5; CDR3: CASSVNSEAFF
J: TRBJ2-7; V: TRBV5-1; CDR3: CASSQGQGNEQYF
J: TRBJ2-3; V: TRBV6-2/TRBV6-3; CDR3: CASSTYRTGTSLRTDTQYF
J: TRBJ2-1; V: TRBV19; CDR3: CASSIDGRGVTNEQFF
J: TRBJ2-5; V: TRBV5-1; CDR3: CASSLLTRAVETQYF
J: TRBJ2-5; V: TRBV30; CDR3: CAWSGAFQETQYF
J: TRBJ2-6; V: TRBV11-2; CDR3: CASSLPGANVLTF
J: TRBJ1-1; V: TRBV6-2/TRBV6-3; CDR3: CASSYGGQATEAFF
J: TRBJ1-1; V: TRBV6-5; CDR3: CASLTATHEAFF
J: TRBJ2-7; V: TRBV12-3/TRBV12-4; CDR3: CASSYGLGAYEQYF
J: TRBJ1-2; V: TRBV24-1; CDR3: CATSDDNSPFQGYTF
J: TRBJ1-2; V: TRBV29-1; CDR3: CSVEGTDGYTF
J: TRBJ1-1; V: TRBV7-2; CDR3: CASSLNSLNTEAFF
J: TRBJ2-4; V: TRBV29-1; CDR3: CSVETGSDIQYF
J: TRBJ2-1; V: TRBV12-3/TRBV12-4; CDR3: CASSSAGSYNEQFF
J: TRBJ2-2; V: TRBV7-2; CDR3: CASSLSRNTGELFF
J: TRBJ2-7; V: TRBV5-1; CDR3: CASSLQASSYEQYF
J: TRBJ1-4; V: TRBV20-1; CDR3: CSARDATNEKLFF
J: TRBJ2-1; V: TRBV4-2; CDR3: CASSQDIQPEQFF
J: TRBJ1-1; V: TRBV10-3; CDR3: CAIWGPDVNTEAFF
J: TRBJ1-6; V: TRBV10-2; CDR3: CASSPTDLLRRSLHF
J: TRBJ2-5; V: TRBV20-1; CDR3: CSGVYTRGDQETQYF
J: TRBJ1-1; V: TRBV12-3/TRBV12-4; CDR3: CASSWVTEAFF
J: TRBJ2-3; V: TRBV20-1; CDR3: CSARDPGVDTQYF
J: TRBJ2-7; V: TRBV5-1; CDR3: CASSPTGTGYEQYF
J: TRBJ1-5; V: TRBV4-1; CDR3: CASSQGGDSNQPQHF
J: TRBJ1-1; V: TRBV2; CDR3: CASRDFRVGAFF
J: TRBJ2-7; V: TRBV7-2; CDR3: CASSTGLVSYEQYF
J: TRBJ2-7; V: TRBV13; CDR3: CASSLGVRESCF
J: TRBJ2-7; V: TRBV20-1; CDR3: CSASPHFEGYEQYF